This T cell receptor beta chain is from a study of blood T cell repertoires in COVID-19. Background on the study: From the United States, Italy and Spain came samples of acute and convalescent COVID-19.

Assay used: immunoSEQ multiplex PCR; TCRdb lists only in-frame clones, some missing. The sample has over 130,000 clones; over 60% are singletons. Trimming at V came to 5 bases and at J to 2 bases, leaving 8 bases not matched to a gene. The CDR3 totals 15 residues. Germline CDR1 and CDR2: SGHAT and FQNNGV. This receptor was taken from a woman of 80 years or more with active or convalescent COVID-19. The V call is TRBV11-2, the J call TRBJ1-2; 7 positions match TRBD1. The specimen was peripheral blood. Written as DNA, the CDR3 is TGTGCCAGCAGCCAAAGACGGGGACAGAACTATGGCTACACCTTC. It yields the protein CASSQRRGQNYGYTF.